Each of the 8 T cell receptor beta chains below was sequenced from the same sample in a study of shared clonotypes between healthy human individuals. Sequencing was performed with immunoSEQ multiplex PCR; in TCRdb, only in-frame clones are kept and a portion is missing. The sample carries some 490,000 clones, approximately 82% recorded once. The sample consisted of PBMCs. Receptors originate from a middle-aged woman in good health. Some clones in this sample may be carry-over from other donors' samples.

Only a few counts were recorded for this clone. V and J are TRBV30 and TRBJ1-5, with 7 bases identical to TRBD1. Germline trimming cut 2 bases from V and 10 bases from J; bases unmatched to any gene: 8. Germline-derived CDR1 and CDR2 are GTSNPN and SVGIG (reference sequence). This CDR3 is built from 13 residues. The CDR3 coding sequence is TGTGCCTGGAGTCAATCCAGGGGGGGACCCCAGCATTTT. This encodes CAWSQSRGGPQHF.

This CDR3 reads CASSIGRRAGEQYF. CDR3 sequence (DNA): TGTGCCAGTAGTATTGGTCGGAGGGCCGGCGAGCAGTACTTC. This sequence joins TRBV19 and TRBJ2-7; D may be TRBD2 (6 bases). Germline V gene lookup returns CDR1 LNHDA and CDR2 SQIVND (reference sequence). The CDR3 has 14 residues. Trimming left V 3 bases short and J 6 bases short, with 15 bases between.

This chain uses TRBV11-3 with TRBJ2-2; 8 bases are shared with TRBD2. Germline V gene sequence: CDR1 SGHNT, CDR2 YENEEA. The CDR3 consists of 13 residues. Trimming at V came to 5 bases and at J to 6 bases, leaving 2 bases not matched to a gene. CDR3 nucleotide sequence: TGTGCCAGCAGCAAGCGGGAGCCCGGGGAGCTGTTTTTT. Translated: CASSKREPGELFF.

The chain links TRBV5-1 to TRBJ2-3; 7 nucleotides agree with TRBD2. Trimming took 4 bases from V and 0 from J; bases not matched to a gene: 8. The CDR3 spans 16 residues. Germline-derived CDR1 and CDR2 are SGHRS and YFSETQ. For the CDR3, the DNA is TGCGCCAGCAGCCCGCTTAGCGGGTCTAGCACAGATACGCAGTATTTT. Translated: CASSPLSGSSTDTQYF. The full variable domain, its missing parts supplied by reference TRBV5-1 and TRBJ2-3, is KAGVTQTPRYLIKTRGQQVTLSCSPISGHRSVSWYQQTPGQGLQFLFEYFSETQRNKGNFPGRFSGRQFSNSRSEMNVSTLELGDSALYLCASSPLSGSSTDTQYFGPGTRLTVL.

This clone was observed a handful of times. This chain's CDR3 is CASSHSPADGSGELFF. The CDR3 nucleotides are TGTGCCAGCAGCCACTCCCCGGCGGATGGTTCCGGGGAGCTGTTTTTT. V gene TRBV28 combines with J gene TRBJ2-2; D ambiguous. Germline V CDR1 and CDR2: MDHEN, SYDVKM. V lost 6 bases, J lost 6 bases, and 20 bases lay in between. CDR3 size: 16 residues.

In regard to this clone: This specimen includes other DNA sequences encoding the same CDR3. The chain is built from TRBV5-1 and TRBJ2-7, with 10 bases fitting TRBD2. With V trimmed by 2 bases and J by 3 bases, 5 bases remained unmatched. Germline lookup yields CDR1 SGHRS and CDR2 YFSETQ. The CDR3 has 15 amino acids. The CDR3 coding sequence is TGCGCCAGCAGCTTAGGTTCTAGCGGGAGCTACGAGCAGTACTTC. Amino acid sequence: CASSLGSSGSYEQYF.

The table lists this clone with many counts. In the same sample, other DNA sequences code for this CDR3. V is TRBV9 and J is TRBJ2-7, with D tentatively TRBD2 (5 bases). V gave up 0 bases and J gave up 0 bases, with 10 bases separating them. The CDR3 totals 15 residues. Germline loops: CDR1 SGDLS, CDR2 YYNGEE. CDR3 residues: CASSVGGSLSYEQYF. Written as DNA, the CDR3 is TGTGCCAGCAGCGTAGGAGGGTCCCTCTCCTACGAGCAGTACTTC. Full variable domain (missing parts from reference TRBV9 and TRBJ2-7): DSGVTQTPKHLITATGQRVTLRCSPRSGDLSVYWYQQSLDQGLQFLIQYYNGEERAKGNILERFSAQQFPDLHSELNLSSLELGDSALYFCASSVGGSLSYEQYFGPGTRLTVT.

Sample share makes this clone medium-sized. This specimen includes other DNA sequences encoding the same CDR3. This chain joins TRBV6-5 and TRBJ1-4; 7 bases map to TRBD1. The CDR3 is made up of 13 amino acids. J lost 8 bases, V lost 6 bases, and 6 bases had no gene match. The V gene's germline CDR1 is MNHEY and CDR2 SVGAGI. CDR3 DNA: TGTGCCAGCAGACAGGGGAATCGGGAAAAACTGTTTTTT. This translates into CASRQGNREKLFF.